This is a list of T cell receptor beta chains from one sample in a study of blood T cell repertoires in COVID-19. Sequencing used immunoSEQ multiplex PCR; TCRdb keeps in-frame clones, though not all of them. The repertoire consists of approximately 210,000 clones, with roughly nine tenths occurring once and the leading ten covering 0.7% to 0.8%. Specimen: peripheral blood. Receptors originate from a woman in her seventies with acute or convalescent COVID-19. Both conserved end residues are part of each CDR3. The D gene is left open where the match is weak. The size entry is marked missing in some rows and otherwise reads once, few, many or a size class.

j_call cdr3_length d_call clone_size v_call cdr3_aa
TRBJ1-1 16 TRBD1 . TRBV19 CASSPRQGARGTEAFF
TRBJ1-5 14 TRBD1 . TRBV28 CASSTTGGNQPQHF
TRBJ2-2 15 . . TRBV2 CASSGFKWGAGELFF
TRBJ1-2 15 TRBD1 once TRBV6-5 CASSYSRQGSYGYTF
TRBJ2-3 13 . . TRBV2 CASTLDGRGTQYF
TRBJ1-4 16 . . TRBV28 CASSELLGRVGEKLFF
TRBJ1-4 13 TRBD1 . TRBV6-5 CASRLTGTSKLFF
TRBJ2-7 14 . few TRBV18 CASSPRGASYEQYF
TRBJ2-2 17 . . TRBV5-1 CASSFGGLPANTGELFF
TRBJ2-3 18 TRBD2 . TRBV7-2 CASSLTTSGGLSTDTQYF
TRBJ2-5 12 . . TRBV28 CASSLQEETQYF
TRBJ2-7 13 . . TRBV19 CASSSSGNYEQYF
TRBJ2-6 17 TRBD1 . TRBV5-1 CASSFGTGLTGANVLTF
TRBJ2-7 11 TRBD1 . TRBV20-1 CSATLDRSQYF
TRBJ1-1 14 . . TRBV5-6 CASSLGQASTEAFF
TRBJ2-3 16 TRBD2 . TRBV19 CASSMALAGTTDTQYF
TRBJ1-3 14 . . TRBV9 CASSSPGGGNTIYF
TRBJ2-5 16 TRBD1 . TRBV14 CASRERGRGQGWTQYF
TRBJ2-7 14 . . TRBV7-9 CASSLLGGTYEQYF
TRBJ1-2 17 . . TRBV4-1 CASSQVQLGAANYGYTF
TRBJ1-4 17 . few TRBV23-1 CASSPPEEGGTNEKLFF
TRBJ2-7 13 . once TRBV6-6 CASSLGGPYEQYF
TRBJ1-5 16 TRBD1 . TRBV4-1 CASSQSAGGPNQPQHF
TRBJ2-7 14 . . TRBV2 CASTYRGPSYEQYF
TRBJ2-5 18 TRBD2 . TRBV4-2 CASSQARGLASHQETQYF
TRBJ2-7 14 . . TRBV2 CASSETQARGEQYF
TRBJ1-2 15 TRBD1 . TRBV19 CASSLSGQGNYGYTF
TRBJ2-3 16 TRBD2 . TRBV5-1 CASSVLAGGPADTQYF
TRBJ1-5 14 . once TRBV19 CASTGRGKDQPQHF
TRBJ2-7 16 TRBD2 . TRBV7-2 CASSLVSSGSSYEQYF
TRBJ2-7 15 . . TRBV5-1 CASSSARLTDYEQYF
TRBJ2-2 13 . . TRBV3-1/TRBV3-2 CASSQQTAGELFF
TRBJ2-3 16 TRBD2 . TRBV6-1 CASSVTSGGLTDTQYF
TRBJ1-1 15 . . TRBV11-2 CASSLFGGSNTEAFF
TRBJ1-2 14 . . TRBV27 CASSLGRGGYGYTF
TRBJ2-3 13 . few TRBV15 CATSRDQTDTQYF
TRBJ1-6 17 TRBD1 . TRBV7-8 CASSPDRVVSYNSPLHF
TRBJ1-2 16 TRBD1 once TRBV5-4 CASSSLTNTGDYGYTF
TRBJ2-5 15 . few TRBV5-6 CASSLGGAGQETQYF
TRBJ2-3 15 TRBD2 . TRBV7-2 CASSVAGGGWSTQYF
TRBJ1-2 13 TRBD1 . TRBV28 CASETGINYGYTF
TRBJ2-2 17 . . TRBV6-2/TRBV6-3 CASSYLVVGRNTGELFF
TRBJ1-1 16 . . TRBV5-1 CASSPVDWTANTEAFF
TRBJ2-5 15 . . TRBV19 CASSMMFARVETQYF
TRBJ1-1 11 . . TRBV28 CASSRQPEAFF
TRBJ1-6 14 . . TRBV3-1/TRBV3-2 CASSQAGANSALHF
TRBJ2-1 15 . . TRBV4-1 CASSQEWLVPNEQFF
TRBJ1-2 12 . few TRBV29-1 CSVDVVQGGYTF
TRBJ1-3 13 . few TRBV7-2 CASKPESGNTIYF
TRBJ1-2 17 TRBD1 . TRBV4-2 CASSQVTQGAPNYGYTF
TRBJ1-1 15 . . TRBV5-1 CASSRGREGTWRAFF
TRBJ2-3 16 TRBD2 . TRBV27 CASSKGLARNTDTQYF
TRBJ2-3 12 . . TRBV28 CASLSGVDTQYF
TRBJ2-7 14 TRBD1 . TRBV4-1 CASSRPGQIYEQYF
TRBJ1-2 15 . . TRBV21-1 CASSSRGDRVRGYTF